This T cell receptor beta chain was retrieved from a study of cytomegalovirus exposure and HLA in healthy donors. Points from the study as a whole: Some segments of the V type, notably TRBV6-2 and TRBV6-3, were excluded as indistinguishable.

About this clone itself: No antigen is known for it.

The PCR employed 60 Vbeta primers together with 13 Jbeta primers. Measured with immunoSEQ multiplex PCR; TCRdb has only the in-frame clones, and not every one. This repertoire shows 150,000 to 200,000 clones, 80% found once; its top ten account for roughly 4.8%. CDR3 size: 13 residues. The germline gives CDR1 SNHLY, CDR2 FYNNEI. Trimming removed 6 bases from V and 3 bases from J, with 11 bases in between. The origin of this receptor is a woman aged 50 to 60 in good health and CMV-seropositive. Sequencing used PBMCs. The rearrangement links TRBV2 to TRBJ1-2; unclear D gene. In DNA, the CDR3 is TGTGCCAGCAGCACCACACCCTACTATGGCTACACCTTC. Protein product: CASSTTPYYGYTF.